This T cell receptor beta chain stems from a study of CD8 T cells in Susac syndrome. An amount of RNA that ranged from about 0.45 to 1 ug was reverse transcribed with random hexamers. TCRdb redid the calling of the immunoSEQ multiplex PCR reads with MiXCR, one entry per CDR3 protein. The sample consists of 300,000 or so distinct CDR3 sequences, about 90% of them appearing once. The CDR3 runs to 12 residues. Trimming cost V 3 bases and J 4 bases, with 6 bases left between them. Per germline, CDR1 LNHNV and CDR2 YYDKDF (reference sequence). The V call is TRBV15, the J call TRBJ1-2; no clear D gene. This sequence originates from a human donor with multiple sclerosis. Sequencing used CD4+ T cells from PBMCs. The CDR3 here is CATSRRGYGYTF. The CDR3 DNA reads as TGTGCCACCAGCAGGCGCGGCTATGGCTACACCTTC. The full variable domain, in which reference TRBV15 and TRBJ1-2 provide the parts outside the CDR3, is DAMVIQNPRYQVTQFGKPVTLSCSQTLNHNVMYWYQQKSSQAPKLLFHYYDKDFNNEADTPDNFQSRRPNTSFCFLDIRSPGLGDTAMYLCATSRRGYGYTFGSGTRLTVV.